This TCR beta chain was recovered during a study of beta chain features in type 1 diabetes. Central memory, naive, regulatory and stem cell-like memory CD4+ cells were sorted by CD45RO/CCR7/CD25/CD127/CD95/CD27. Without exception, sorted populations had purity beyond 98%. This CDR3 is 13 amino acids long. CDR1 is LGHNA and CDR2 is YSLEER in the germline V gene. Trimming removed 5 bases at V and 7 bases at J, with 11 bases between. This clone appeared a few times. Its antigen is as yet unknown. The study reverse transcribed the entire isolated RNA, so it sequenced expressed TCRB transcripts. Assay used: immunoSEQ multiplex PCR; TCRdb lists only in-frame clones, some missing. The sample holds roughly 300,000 clones, 12% to 15% seen once. General study points: PCR might favor shorter templates, equally in patients and controls. Whether HLA type affects TCRB rearrangement stayed undetermined in the present work.

The origin of this receptor is a man aged 25 to 40 in good health. The rearrangement uses TRBV4-3 and TRBJ2-2; D gene unclear. Specimen: central memory CD4+ T cells from blood. In DNA form, the CDR3 reads TGCGCCAGCAGCGTACGCGGAGACGGGGAGCTGTTTTTT. Its protein product is CASSVRGDGELFF.